A single sample is the source of the 6 T cell receptor beta chains below, sequenced in a study of T-cell memory formation after mild COVID-19. One entry per CDR3 protein, called by TCRdb with MiXCR from the 5' RACE reads. The table lists roughly 220,000 distinct CDR3 sequences, around 8.8% of them singletons, with around 3.3% in the top ten. Sequencing was carried out using PBMCs or a T cell subset sorted from them (not recorded which). These receptors all come from a man aged 18 to 30 who had mild COVID-19 (a few samples of this study predate the infection). Cell type and time point are not known.

This clonotype was counted only a few times. The chain is built from TRBV2 and TRBJ2-3; unclear D gene. V was cut by 8 bases and J by 2 bases, with 11 bases left in between. Germline CDR1 and CDR2: SNHLY and FYNNEI. This CDR3 has 13 residues. In DNA form, the CDR3 reads TGTGCCAGCTTGTCTCATCCCACAGATACGCAGTATTTT. Its protein is CASLSHPTDTQYF.

This clonotype has ten or more counts. The J gene is TRBJ2-1, the V gene TRBV4-3, with 11 bases matching TRBD1. The V gene's germline CDR1 is LGHNA and CDR2 YSLEER. The CDR3 spans 20 residues. V shed 1 base and J 0 bases; nucleotides not matched to a gene: 11. Here the CDR3 DNA reads TGCGCCAGCAGCCAAGTCCCGGGGGGCGGGACAGGGGGCTCCTACAATGAGCAGTTCTTC. Translation gives CASSQVPGGGTGGSYNEQFF.

The rearrangement joins TRBV18 to TRBJ1-2; possibly TRBD1 for D (5 bases). This CDR3 contains 14 residues. V lost 0 bases to trimming and J lost 4 bases, with 9 bases between them. Germline V gives CDR1 KGHSH, CDR2 LQKENI. In DNA form, the CDR3 reads TGTGCCAGCTCACCACCGAAAGGGACCTATGGCTACACCTTC. Its translation: CASSPPKGTYGYTF.

This clonotype was detected a few times. This chain links TRBV7-3 with TRBJ1-3, with 9 bases identical to TRBD1. CDR1 and CDR2 (germline): SGHTA, FQGTGA. The V and J ends lost 4 bases and 4 bases, in that order; junction bases with no gene match: 11. The CDR3 totals 17 residues. The CDR3 region is CASSSAPGQGLGNTIYF. CDR3 sequence (DNA): TGTGCCAGCAGCTCCGCCCCGGGACAGGGACTGGGAAACACCATATATTTT.

The chain employs TRBV6-2 or TRBV6-3 and TRBJ2-7; 10 nucleotides align to TRBD1. The CDR3 totals 15 residues. CDR1 MNHEY and CDR2 SVGEGT come from the germline V gene. Losses at the gene ends were 4 bases for V and 4 bases for J; bases not matched to a gene: 7. In nucleotides, the CDR3 is TGTGCCAGCAGTTCGAGAGGACAGGGGGGATACGAGCAGTACTTC. Protein: CASSSRGQGGYEQYF.

V gene TRBV5-1 combines with J gene TRBJ2-1, with D perhaps matching TRBD2 (6 bases). The CDR3 contains 12 residues. Trimming removed 5 bases from V and 8 bases from J, with 11 bases in between. In germline, CDR1 is SGHRS, CDR2 YFSETQ. CDR3 in DNA: TGCGCCAGCAGGGGAGGCGCGTATGAGCAGTTCTTC. It codes for CASRGGAYEQFF.